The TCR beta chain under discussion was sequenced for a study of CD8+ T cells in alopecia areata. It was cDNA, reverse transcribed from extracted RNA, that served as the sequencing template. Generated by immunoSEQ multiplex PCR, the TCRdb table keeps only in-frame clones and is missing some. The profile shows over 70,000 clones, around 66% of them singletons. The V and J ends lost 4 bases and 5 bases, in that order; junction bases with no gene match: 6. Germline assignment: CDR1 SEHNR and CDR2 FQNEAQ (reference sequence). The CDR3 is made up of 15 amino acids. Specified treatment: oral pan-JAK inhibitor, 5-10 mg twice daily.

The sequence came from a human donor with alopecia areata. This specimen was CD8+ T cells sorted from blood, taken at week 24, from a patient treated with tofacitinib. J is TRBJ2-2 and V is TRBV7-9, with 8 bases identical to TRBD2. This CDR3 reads CASSSTSVETGELFF. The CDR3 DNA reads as TGTGCCAGCAGCTCGACTAGCGTGGAGACCGGGGAGCTGTTTTTT. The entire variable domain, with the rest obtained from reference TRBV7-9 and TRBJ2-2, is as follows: DTGVSQNPRHKITKRGQNVTFRCDPISEHNRLYWYRQTLGQGPEFLTYFQNEAQLEKSRLLSDRFSAERPKGSFSTLEIQRTEQGDSAMYLCASSSTSVETGELFFGEGSRLTVL.